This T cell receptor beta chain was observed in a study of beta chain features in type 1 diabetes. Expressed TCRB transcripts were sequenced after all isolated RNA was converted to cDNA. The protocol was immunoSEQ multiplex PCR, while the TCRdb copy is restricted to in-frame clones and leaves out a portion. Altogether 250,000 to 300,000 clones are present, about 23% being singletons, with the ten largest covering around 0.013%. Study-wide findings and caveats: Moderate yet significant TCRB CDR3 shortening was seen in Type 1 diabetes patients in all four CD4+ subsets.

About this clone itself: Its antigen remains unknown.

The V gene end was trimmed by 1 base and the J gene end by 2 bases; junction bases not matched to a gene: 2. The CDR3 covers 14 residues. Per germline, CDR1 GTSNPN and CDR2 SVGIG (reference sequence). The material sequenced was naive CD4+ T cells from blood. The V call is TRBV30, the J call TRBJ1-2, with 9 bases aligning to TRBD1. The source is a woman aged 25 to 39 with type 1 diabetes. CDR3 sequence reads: CAWSAGTGNYGYTF. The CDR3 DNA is TGTGCCTGGAGTGCCGGGACAGGGAACTATGGCTACACCTTC.